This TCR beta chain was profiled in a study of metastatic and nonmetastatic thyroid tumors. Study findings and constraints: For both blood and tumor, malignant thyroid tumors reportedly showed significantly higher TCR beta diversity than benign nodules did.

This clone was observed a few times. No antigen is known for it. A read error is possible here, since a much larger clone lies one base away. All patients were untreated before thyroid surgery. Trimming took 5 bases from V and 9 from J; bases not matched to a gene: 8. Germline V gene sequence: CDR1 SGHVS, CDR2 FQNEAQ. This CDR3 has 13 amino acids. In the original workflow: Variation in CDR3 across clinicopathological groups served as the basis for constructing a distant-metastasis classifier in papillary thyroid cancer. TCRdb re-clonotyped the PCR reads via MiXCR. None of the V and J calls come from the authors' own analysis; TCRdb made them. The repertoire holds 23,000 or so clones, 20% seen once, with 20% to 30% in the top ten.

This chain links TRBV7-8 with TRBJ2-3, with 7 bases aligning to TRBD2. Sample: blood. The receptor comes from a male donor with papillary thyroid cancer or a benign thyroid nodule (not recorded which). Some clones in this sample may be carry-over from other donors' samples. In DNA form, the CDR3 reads TGTGCCAGCAGCGTCCTCCGGGGGGACACGCAGTATTTT. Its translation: CASSVLRGDTQYF.